This TCR beta chain originates from a study of preoperative IRX-2 immunotherapy in early breast cancer. Method: immunoSEQ multiplex PCR; TCRdb's copy keeps in-frame clones and lacks some. The sample includes roughly 29,000 clones, 85% to 90% of them seen just once. This sample's treatment: preoperative locoregional IRX-2 cytokine immunotherapy. The germline V gene has CDR1 SGHAT and CDR2 FQNNGV. With 5 bases removed from V and 2 bases from J, the gap between germline ends came to 6 bases. The length of the CDR3 is 12 residues. The rearrangement uses TRBV11-2 and TRBJ1-2, with D hard to call. This receptor was taken from a human donor with breast cancer. The sample was taken from a patient treated with IRX-2 immunotherapy. The chain's CDR3 is CASSHRNYGYTF. For the CDR3, the DNA is TGTGCCAGCAGCCACAGAAACTATGGCTACACCTTC.